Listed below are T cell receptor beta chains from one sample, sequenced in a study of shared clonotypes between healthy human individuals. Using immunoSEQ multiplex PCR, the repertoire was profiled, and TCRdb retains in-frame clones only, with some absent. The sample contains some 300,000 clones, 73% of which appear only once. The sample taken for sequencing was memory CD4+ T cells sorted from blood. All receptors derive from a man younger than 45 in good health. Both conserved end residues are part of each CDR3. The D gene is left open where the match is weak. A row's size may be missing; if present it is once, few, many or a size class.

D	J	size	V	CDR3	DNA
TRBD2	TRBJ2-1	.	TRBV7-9	CASRHPGLAGSNEQFF	TGTGCCAGCAGACATCCGGGACTAGCGGGGAGCAATGAGCAGTTCTTC
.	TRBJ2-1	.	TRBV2	CASSTINEQFF	TGTGCCAGCAGTACCATCAATGAGCAGTTCTTC
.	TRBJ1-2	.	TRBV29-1	CSVDSPPTGEGHYGYTF	TGCAGCGTTGATTCGCCACCAACGGGGGAGGGCCACTATGGCTACACCTTC
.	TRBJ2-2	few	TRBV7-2	CASSLQAESELFF	TGTGCCAGCAGCTTACAGGCTGAATCGGAGCTGTTTTTT
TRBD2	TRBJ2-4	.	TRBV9	CASSVGALAGGFGIQYF	TGTGCCAGCAGCGTAGGTGCCCTAGCGGGAGGGTTTGGCATTCAGTACTTC
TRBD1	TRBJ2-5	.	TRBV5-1	CASSPRQGGFQETQYF	TGCGCCAGCAGCCCACGACAGGGTGGGTTCCAAGAGACCCAGTACTTC
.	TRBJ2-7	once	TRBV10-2	CASSESRALEQYF	TGCGCCAGCAGTGAGAGCAGGGCGCTAGAGCAGTACTTC
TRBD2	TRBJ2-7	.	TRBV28	CASMKTSGRPGREQYF	TGTGCCAGCATGAAGACTAGCGGGAGGCCGGGGAGGGAGCAGTACTTC
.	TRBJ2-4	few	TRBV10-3	CAISEAGGSINIQYF	TGTGCCATCAGTGAGGCCGGCGGTAGCATAAACATTCAGTACTTC
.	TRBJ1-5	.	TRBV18	CASSTDRYSNQPQHF	TGTGCCAGCTCCACAGACCGCTATAGCAATCAGCCCCAGCATTTT
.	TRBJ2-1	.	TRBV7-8	CASSLVSMPHAEQFF	TGTGCCAGCAGCTTAGTGTCCATGCCTCATGCTGAGCAGTTCTTC
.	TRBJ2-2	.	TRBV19	CASSNVMSDPGELFF	TGTGCCAGTAGTAACGTCATGAGCGACCCCGGGGAGCTGTTTTTT
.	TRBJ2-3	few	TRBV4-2	CASSQGPTDTQYF	TGTGCCAGCAGCCAGGGACCTACAGATACGCAGTATTTT
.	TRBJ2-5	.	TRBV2	CASSPNPLGEAQYF	TGTGCCAGCAGTCCAAATCCCTTAGGGGAGGCCCAGTACTTC
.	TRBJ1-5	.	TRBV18	CASSPRSFSEGNQPQHF	TGTGCCAGCTCACCACGTTCTTTCTCCGAGGGCAATCAGCCCCAGCATTTT
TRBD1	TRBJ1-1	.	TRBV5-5	CASSPEQGGSTEAFF	TGTGCCAGCAGCCCCGAACAGGGGGGGAGTACTGAAGCTTTCTTT
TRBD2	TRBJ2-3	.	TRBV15	CATSRDRASGRVADTQYF	TGTGCCACCAGCAGAGATAGGGCTAGCGGGAGAGTCGCAGATACGCAGTATTTT
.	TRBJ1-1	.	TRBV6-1	CASSEEGLDTEAFF	TGTGCCAGCAGTGAAGAGGGACTCGACACTGAAGCTTTCTTT
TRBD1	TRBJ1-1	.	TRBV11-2	CASSRRQGDTEAFF	TGTGCCAGCAGCCGCCGACAGGGCGACACTGAAGCTTTCTTT
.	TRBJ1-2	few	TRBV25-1	CASSEYGGYTF	TGTGCCAGCAGTGAATATGGTGGCTACACCTTC
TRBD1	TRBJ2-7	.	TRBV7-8	CASSPRDGQGGYEQYF	TGTGCCAGCAGCCCGCGAGATGGACAGGGTGGTTACGAGCAGTACTTC
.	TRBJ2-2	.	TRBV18	CASSREANTGELFF	TGTGCCAGCTCACGAGAGGCGAACACCGGGGAGCTGTTTTTT
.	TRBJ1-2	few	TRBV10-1	CASSAGFGYTF	TGCGCCAGCAGTGCGGGGTTTGGCTACACCTTC
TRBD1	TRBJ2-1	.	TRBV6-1	CATRDRRLVEQFF	TGTGCCACCAGGGACAGGCGTCTAGTGGAGCAGTTCTTC
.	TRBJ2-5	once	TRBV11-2	CASSLDETQYF	TGTGCCAGCAGCTTAGATGAGACCCAGTACTTC
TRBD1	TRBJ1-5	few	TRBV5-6	CASSYTGTGGQPQHF	TGTGCCAGCAGCTACACCGGGACAGGTGGGCAGCCCCAGCATTTT
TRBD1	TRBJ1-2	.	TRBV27	CASSPLRPRTGVGYTF	TGTGCCAGCAGTCCGCTAAGGCCTCGGACAGGGGTCGGCTACACCTTC
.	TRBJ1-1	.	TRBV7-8	CASSLAHGGMNTEAFF	TGTGCCAGCAGCTTAGCTCATGGGGGGATGAACACTGAAGCTTTCTTT
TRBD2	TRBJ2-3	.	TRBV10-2	CAVRLAGVSDTQYF	TGCGCCGTCCGACTAGCGGGAGTTTCAGATACGCAGTATTTT
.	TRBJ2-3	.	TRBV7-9	CASGWGTSTDTQYF	TGTGCCAGCGGGTGGGGAACTAGCACAGATACGCAGTATTTT
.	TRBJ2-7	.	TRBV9	CASSARDGLSYEQYF	TGTGCCAGCAGCGCCCGGGACGGACTCTCCTACGAGCAGTACTTC
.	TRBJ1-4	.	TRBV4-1	CASSQDGQGGEKLFF	TGCGCCAGCAGCCAAGATGGGCAGGGAGGTGAAAAACTGTTTTTT
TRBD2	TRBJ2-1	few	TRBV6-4	CASSDGLAGGNEQFF	TGTGCCAGCAGTGACGGACTAGCGGGAGGCAATGAGCAGTTCTTC
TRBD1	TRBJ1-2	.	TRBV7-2	CASIPDRGLYGYTF	TGTGCCAGCATCCCGGACAGGGGGTTGTATGGCTACACCTTC
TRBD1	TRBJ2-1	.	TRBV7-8	CASSLQGAEFSEQFF	TGTGCCAGCAGCTTACAGGGGGCCGAGTTCAGTGAGCAGTTCTTC
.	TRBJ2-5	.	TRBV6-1	CASSVIPAEETQYF	TGTGCCAGCAGTGTAATCCCAGCAGAAGAGACCCAGTACTTC